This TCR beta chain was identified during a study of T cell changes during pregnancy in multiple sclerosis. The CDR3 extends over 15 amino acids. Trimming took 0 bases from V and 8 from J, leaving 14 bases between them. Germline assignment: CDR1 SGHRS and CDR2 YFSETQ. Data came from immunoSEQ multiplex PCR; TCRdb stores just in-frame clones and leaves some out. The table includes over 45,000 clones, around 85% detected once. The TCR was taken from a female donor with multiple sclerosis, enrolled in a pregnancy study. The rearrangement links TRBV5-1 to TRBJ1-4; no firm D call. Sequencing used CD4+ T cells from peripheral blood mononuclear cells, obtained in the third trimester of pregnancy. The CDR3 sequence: CASSLGTRKLEKLFF. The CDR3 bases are TGCGCCAGCAGCTTGGGCACGCGAAAATTAGAAAAACTGTTTTTT. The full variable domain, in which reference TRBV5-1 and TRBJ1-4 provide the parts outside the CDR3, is KAGVTQTPRYLIKTRGQQVTLSCSPISGHRSVSWYQQTPGQGLQFLFEYFSETQRNKGNFPGRFSGRQFSNSRSEMNVSTLELGDSALYLCASSLGTRKLEKLFFGSGTQLSVL.